This entry features one T cell receptor (beta chain) sequence. The antigen is not known. Combining a sample-barcoded 5' primer with a J-beta primer mix, a second PCR ran for 7 to 11 cycles. Using its own MiXCR run on the 5' RACE reads, TCRdb lists one record per CDR3 protein. The sample comprises 2 million or so distinct CDR3 sequences, approximately 50% of which are singletons, and about 2.1% rests with the top ten. The entry originates in a study of blood T cells in healthy people across ages. Study information: The template switching approach captured approximately one barcoded beta molecule for every two T cells. Points from the study as a whole: Naive T cell percentage strongly correlated with TCR beta diversity.

Germline V gene data show CDR1 as SGHTA and CDR2 as FQGNSA. Trimming took 5 bases from V and 13 from J; bases not matched to a gene: 19. The CDR3 is 16 amino acids. The specimen sequenced was blood. The chain is built from TRBV7-2 and TRBJ2-5, with 10 bases aligning to TRBD2. The receptor was derived from a middle-aged woman in good health. CDR3 protein: CASSRVPSGGSYERYF. CDR3 DNA: TGTGCCAGCAGCAGGGTCCCTAGCGGGGGAAGCTACGAGCGGTACTTC. Full variable domain (missing parts from reference TRBV7-2 and TRBJ2-5): GAGVSQSPSNKVTEKGKDVELRCDPISGHTALYWYRQSLGQGLEFLIYFQGNSAPDKSGLPSDRFSAERTGGSVSTLTIQRTQQEDSAVYLCASSRVPSGGSYERYFGPGTRLLVL.